Listed here are 7 T cell receptor beta chains from one sample, sequenced in a study of T cell responses to AZD1222 COVID-19 vaccine. Profiling relied on immunoSEQ multiplex PCR, and the TCRdb table lists in-frame clones only, not all of them. Counted here are about 170,000 clones, around 90% occurring once; the ten biggest clones make up 0.85% to 1.1%. This specimen consisted of peripheral blood, obtained 28 days after the second AZD1222 dose. Receptors originate from an adult who received the AZD1222 COVID-19 vaccine.

This clone has just one count. The chain couples TRBV4-1 to TRBJ2-3, with 11 bases lining up with TRBD2. Germline V gene lookup returns CDR1 MGHRA and CDR2 YSYEKL. The CDR3 runs to 17 residues. J lost 3 bases, V lost 4 bases, and 9 bases had no gene match. CDR3 loop: CASSPVAGGPVTDTQYF. The DNA for the CDR3 is TGCGCCAGCAGCCCCGTAGCGGGGGGGCCGGTGACAGATACGCAGTATTTT.

This clone was seen only once. This chain uses TRBV7-9 with TRBJ1-4; D ambiguous. The germline V gene encodes CDR1 SEHNR and CDR2 FQNEAQ (reference sequence). Between the trimmed V and J ends, which lost 3 bases and 4 bases, there was a span of 6 bases. This CDR3 is 13 amino acids long. The CDR3 sequence: CASSFSLNEKLFF. Here the CDR3 DNA reads TGTGCCAGCAGCTTCTCTCTTAATGAAAAACTGTTTTTT.

The chain uses TRBV7-6 and TRBJ2-7; D is unresolved. Trimming pared 5 bases from V and 0 bases from J, leaving 8 bases between. This CDR3 contains 13 residues. Germline CDR1 reads SGHVS; CDR2 reads FNYEAQ. The CDR3 bases are TGTGCCAGCAGCCGCGGACCCTCCTACGAGCAGTACTTC. This gives the protein CASSRGPSYEQYF.

This clone showed up just once. J is TRBJ1-6 and V is TRBV9; TRBD1 might be the D (5 bases). Germline V gene data show CDR1 as SGDLS and CDR2 as YYNGEE. The V and J ends lost 3 bases and 14 bases respectively, with 9 bases between them. This CDR3 region has 11 residues. The CDR3 nucleotides read TGTGCCAGCAGCGCAGGGACTACCCTCCACTTT. It specifies CASSAGTTLHF.

This clone is a singleton in its sample. The rearrangement joins TRBV3-1 (or the pseudogene TRBV3-2) to TRBJ1-1; 7 bases are a match to TRBD1. V shed 4 bases and J 5 bases; nucleotides not matched to a gene: 7. The length of the CDR3 is 14 residues. Germline V CDR1 and CDR2: LGHDT, YNNKEL (reference sequence). The CDR3 sequence: CASSPGQVGTEAFF. CDR3 nucleotides: TGTGCCAGCAGCCCAGGACAGGTGGGGACTGAAGCTTTCTTT.

This CDR3 reads CATNRATLPGSPLHF. The CDR3 DNA follows: TGCGCCACCAACCGAGCCACATTGCCAGGTTCACCCCTCCACTTT. The chain joins TRBV10-2 to TRBJ1-6; D is unclear. The germline gives CDR1 WSHSY, CDR2 SAAADI. The germline V and J ends were trimmed by 10 bases and 9 bases, with 22 bases remaining between them. There are 15 residues in the CDR3.

In this sample, this clone turned up a few times. The chain uses TRBV4-1 and TRBJ1-4; TRBD1 agrees at 11 bases. Germline lookup yields CDR1 MGHRA and CDR2 YSYEKL. Trimming removed 2 bases from V and 14 bases from J; junction bases left unmatched: 19. This CDR3 region has 18 residues. This CDR3 is CASSQYPIPDRGLLWLFF. CDR3 nucleotides: TGCGCCAGCAGCCAATACCCCATACCGGACAGGGGGCTATTGTGGCTGTTTTTT.